These 4 T cell receptor beta chains were sequenced from one sample in a study of T cells in Graves' hyperthyroidism and ophthalmopathy. Amplified TCR beta CDR3 regions came from RNA transcripts. The HTBI primer set served for first-round RT-PCR of the TCR CDR3. MiXCR, run by TCRdb on the multiplex PCR reads, gives a single entry per CDR3 protein. The sample records nearly 750,000 distinct CDR3 sequences, around a third being singletons. Sequencing used blood. The origin of the receptors is a woman in her forties with Graves' hyperthyroidism.

This clonotype was counted many times. The rearrangement uses TRBV6-6 and TRBJ1-1, with 8 bases matching TRBD1. The CDR3 length is 13 residues. Germline CDR1 reads MNHNY; CDR2 reads SVGAGI (reference sequence). V was pared by 10 bases and J by 4 bases, with 8 bases of the junction left unmatched. The CDR3 sequence: CATNRGGSTEAFF. Here the CDR3 DNA reads TGTGCCACCAACAGGGGGGGAAGCACTGAAGCTTTCTTT.

This chain uses TRBV11-2 with TRBJ2-6; D is perhaps TRBD2 (7 bases). Trimming removed 6 bases at V and 2 bases at J, with 17 bases between. The length of the CDR3 is 17 residues. CDR1 is SGHAT and CDR2 is FQNNGV in the germline V gene. The CDR3 coding sequence is TGTGCCAGCAGTTTGGGTTTCGGGGGGCCTGGGGCCAACGTCCTGACTTTC. The encoded protein is CASSLGFGGPGANVLTF. The whole variable domain, filled in from reference TRBV11-2 and TRBJ2-6, reads EAGVAQSPRYKIIEKRQSVAFWCNPISGHATLYWYQQILGQGPKLLIQFQNNGVVDDSQLPKDRFSAERLKGVDSTLKIQPAKLEDSAVYLCASSLGFGGPGANVLTFGAGSRLTVL.

V gene TRBV10-3 combines with J gene TRBJ1-1; D might be TRBD1 (5 bases). The CDR3 has 13 amino acids. Germline V CDR1 and CDR2: ENHRY, SYGVKD. The CDR3 protein is CVIREQENTEAFF. As DNA, the CDR3 is TGTGTTATCAGGGAGCAGGAGAACACTGAAGCTTTCTTT.

This clonotype was seen at least ten times. The chain carries TRBV7-9 and TRBJ2-7; the D is unclear. In germline, CDR1 is SEHNR, CDR2 FQNEAQ (reference sequence). The length of the CDR3 is 11 residues. Trimming took off 3 bases at V and 13 bases at J, with 13 bases between the two ends. CDR3: CASSFGLHFYF. The CDR3 region has the DNA TGTGCCAGCAGCTTTGGGCTCCATTTCTACTTC.